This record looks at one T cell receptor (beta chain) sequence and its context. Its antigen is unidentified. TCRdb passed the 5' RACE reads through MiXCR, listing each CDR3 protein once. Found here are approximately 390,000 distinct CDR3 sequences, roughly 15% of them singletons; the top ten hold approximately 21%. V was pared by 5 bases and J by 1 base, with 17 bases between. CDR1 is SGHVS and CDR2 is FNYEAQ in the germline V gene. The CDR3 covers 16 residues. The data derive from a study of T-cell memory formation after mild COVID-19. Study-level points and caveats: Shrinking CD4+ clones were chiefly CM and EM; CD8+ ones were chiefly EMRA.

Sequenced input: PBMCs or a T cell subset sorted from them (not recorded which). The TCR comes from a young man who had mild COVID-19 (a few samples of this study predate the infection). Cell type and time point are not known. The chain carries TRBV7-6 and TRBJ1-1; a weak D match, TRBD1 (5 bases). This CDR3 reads CASSRDERMGNTEAFF. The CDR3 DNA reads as TGTGCCAGCAGCAGGGACGAACGGATGGGGAACACTGAAGCTTTCTTT.